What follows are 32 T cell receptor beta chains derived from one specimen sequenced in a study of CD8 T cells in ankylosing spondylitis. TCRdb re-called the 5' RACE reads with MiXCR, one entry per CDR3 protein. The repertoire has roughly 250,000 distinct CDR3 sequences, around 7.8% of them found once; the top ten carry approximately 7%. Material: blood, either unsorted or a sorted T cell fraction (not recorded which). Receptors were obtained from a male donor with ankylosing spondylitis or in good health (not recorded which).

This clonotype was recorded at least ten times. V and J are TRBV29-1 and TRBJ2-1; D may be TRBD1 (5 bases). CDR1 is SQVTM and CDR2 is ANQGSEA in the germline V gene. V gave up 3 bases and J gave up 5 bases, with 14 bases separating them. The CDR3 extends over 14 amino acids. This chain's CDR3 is CSVDPLGRNNEQFF. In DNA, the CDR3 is TGCAGCGTTGACCCCCTGGGGCGGAACAATGAGCAGTTCTTC.

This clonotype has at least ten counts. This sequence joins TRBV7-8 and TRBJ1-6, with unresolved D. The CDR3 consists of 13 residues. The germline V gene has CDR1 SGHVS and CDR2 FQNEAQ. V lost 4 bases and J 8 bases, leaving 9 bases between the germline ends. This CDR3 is CASSSTSDSPLHF. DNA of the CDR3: TGTGCCAGCAGCTCGACCAGCGATTCACCCCTCCACTTT.

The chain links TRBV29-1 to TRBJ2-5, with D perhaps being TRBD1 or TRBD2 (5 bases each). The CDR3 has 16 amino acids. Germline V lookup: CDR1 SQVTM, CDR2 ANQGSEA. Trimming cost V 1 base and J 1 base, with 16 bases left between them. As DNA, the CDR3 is TGCAGCGTTGAAGGAGGGGTTGAGGGGCCCCAAGAGACCCAGTACTTC. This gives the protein CSVEGGVEGPQETQYF.

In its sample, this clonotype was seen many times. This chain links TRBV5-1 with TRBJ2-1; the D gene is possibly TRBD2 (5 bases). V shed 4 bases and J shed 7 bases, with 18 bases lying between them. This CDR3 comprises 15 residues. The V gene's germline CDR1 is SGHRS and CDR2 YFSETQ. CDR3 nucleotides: TGCGCCAGCAGCCAACTAGGTGGGGTCCTAAATGAGCAGTTCTTC. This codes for CASSQLGGVLNEQFF.

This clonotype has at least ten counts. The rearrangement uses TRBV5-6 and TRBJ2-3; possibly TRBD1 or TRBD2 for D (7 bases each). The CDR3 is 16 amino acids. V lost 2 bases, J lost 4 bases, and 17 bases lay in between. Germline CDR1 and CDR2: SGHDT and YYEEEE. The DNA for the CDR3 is TGTGCCAGCAGCTTATCCAGGGGGGGAACGGCAGATACGCAGTATTTT. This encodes CASSLSRGGTADTQYF.

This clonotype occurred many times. CDR3 region: CASSRQGDTEAFF. CDR3 sequence (DNA): TGTGCCAGCAGCCGACAAGGGGACACTGAAGCTTTCTTT. This chain uses TRBV9 with TRBJ1-1; D may be TRBD1 (5 bases). Germline assignment: CDR1 SGDLS and CDR2 YYNGEE. Trimming removed 4 bases at V and 3 bases at J, with 10 bases between. The CDR3 loop spans 13 amino acids.

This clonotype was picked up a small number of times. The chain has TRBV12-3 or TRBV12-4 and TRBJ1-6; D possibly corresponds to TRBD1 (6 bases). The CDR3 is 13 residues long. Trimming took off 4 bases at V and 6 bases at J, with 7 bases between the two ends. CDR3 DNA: TGTGCCAGCAGTTCAGGGGTTAATTCACCCCTCCACTTT. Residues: CASSSGVNSPLHF.

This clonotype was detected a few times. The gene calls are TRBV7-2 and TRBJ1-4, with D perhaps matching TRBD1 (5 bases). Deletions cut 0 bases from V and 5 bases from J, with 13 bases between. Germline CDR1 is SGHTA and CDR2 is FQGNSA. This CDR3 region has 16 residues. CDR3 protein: CASSLAGRGVNEKLFF. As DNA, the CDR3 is TGTGCCAGCAGCTTAGCGGGCCGAGGGGTCAATGAAAAACTGTTTTTT. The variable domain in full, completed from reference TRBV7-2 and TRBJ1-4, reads GAGVSQSPSNKVTEKGKDVELRCDPISGHTALYWYRQSLGQGLEFLIYFQGNSAPDKSGLPSDRFSAERTGGSVSTLTIQRTQQEDSAVYLCASSLAGRGVNEKLFFGSGTQLSVL.

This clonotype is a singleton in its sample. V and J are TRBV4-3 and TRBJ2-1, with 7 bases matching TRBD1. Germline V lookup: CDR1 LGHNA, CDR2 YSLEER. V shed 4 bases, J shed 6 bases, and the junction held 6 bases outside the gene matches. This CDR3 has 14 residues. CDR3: CASSPTGQINEQFF. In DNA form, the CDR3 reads TGCGCCAGCAGCCCTACGGGACAGATCAATGAGCAGTTCTTC.

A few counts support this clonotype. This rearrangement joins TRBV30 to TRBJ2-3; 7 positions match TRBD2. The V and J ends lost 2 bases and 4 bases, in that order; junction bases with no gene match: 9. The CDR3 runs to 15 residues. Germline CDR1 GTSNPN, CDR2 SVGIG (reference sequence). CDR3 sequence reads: CAWSPLTSLADTQYF. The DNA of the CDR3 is TGTGCCTGGAGTCCACTGACTAGCCTTGCAGATACGCAGTATTTT.

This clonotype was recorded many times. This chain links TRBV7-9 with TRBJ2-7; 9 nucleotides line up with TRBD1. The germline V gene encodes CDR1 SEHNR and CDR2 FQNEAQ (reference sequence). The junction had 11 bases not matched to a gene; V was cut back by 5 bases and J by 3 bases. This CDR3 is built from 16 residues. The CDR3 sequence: CASSMEGTGTYYEQYF. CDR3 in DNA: TGTGCCAGCAGCATGGAAGGGACAGGGACTTACTACGAGCAGTACTTC.

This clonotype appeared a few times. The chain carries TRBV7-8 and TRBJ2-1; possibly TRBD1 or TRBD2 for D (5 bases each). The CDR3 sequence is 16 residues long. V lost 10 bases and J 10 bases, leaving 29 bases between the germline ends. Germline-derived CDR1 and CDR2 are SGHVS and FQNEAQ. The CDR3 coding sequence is TGTGCCACCCTAGAGGAACGGGACCAACGAGGGGAGGAGCAGTTCTTC. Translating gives CATLEERDQRGEEQFF.

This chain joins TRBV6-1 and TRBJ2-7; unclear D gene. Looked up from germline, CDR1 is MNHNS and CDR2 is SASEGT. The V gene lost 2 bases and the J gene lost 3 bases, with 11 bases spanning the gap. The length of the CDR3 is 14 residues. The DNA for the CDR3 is TGTGCCAGCAGTGAATTTGACTCGAACTACGAGCAGTACTTC. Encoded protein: CASSEFDSNYEQYF.

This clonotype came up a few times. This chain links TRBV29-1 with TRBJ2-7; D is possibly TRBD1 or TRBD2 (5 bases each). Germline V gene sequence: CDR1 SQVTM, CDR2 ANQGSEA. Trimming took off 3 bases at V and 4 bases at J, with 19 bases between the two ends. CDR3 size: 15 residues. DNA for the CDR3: TGCAGCGTTGAGGGGGAAGACAGCCGGGGTTACGAGCAGTACTTC. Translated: CSVEGEDSRGYEQYF.

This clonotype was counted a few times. The CDR3 coding sequence is TGTGCCAGCAGCCCGTACTCGGGACAGGGATTCGTGCAGCCCCAGCATTTT. Amino acids: CASSPYSGQGFVQPQHF. The chain uses TRBV7-2 and TRBJ1-5, with 9 bases that match TRBD1. Germline V gene data show CDR1 as SGHTA and CDR2 as FQGNSA. This CDR3 has 17 amino acids. Trimming removed 5 bases from V and 7 bases from J; junction bases left unmatched: 15.

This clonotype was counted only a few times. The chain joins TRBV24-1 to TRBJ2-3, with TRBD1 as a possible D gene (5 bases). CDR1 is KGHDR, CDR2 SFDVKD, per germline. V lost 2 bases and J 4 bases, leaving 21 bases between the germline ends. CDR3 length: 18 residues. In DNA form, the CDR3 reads TGTGCCACCAGTGATTCTATTAAACAGGCCAGGAGAGCAGATACGCAGTATTTT. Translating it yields CATSDSIKQARRADTQYF.

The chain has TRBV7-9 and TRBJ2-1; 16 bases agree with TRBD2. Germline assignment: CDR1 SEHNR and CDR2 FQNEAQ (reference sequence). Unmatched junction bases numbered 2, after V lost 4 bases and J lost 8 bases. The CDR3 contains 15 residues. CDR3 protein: CASSSGTSGGDEQFF. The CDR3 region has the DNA TGTGCCAGCAGCTCCGGGACTAGCGGGGGGGATGAGCAGTTCTTC.

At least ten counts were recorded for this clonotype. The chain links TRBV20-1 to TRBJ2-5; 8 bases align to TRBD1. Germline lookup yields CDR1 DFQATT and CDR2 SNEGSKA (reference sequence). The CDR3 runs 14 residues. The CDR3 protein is CSAHRRTGIETQYF. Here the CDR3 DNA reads TGCAGCGCCCACCGCCGGACAGGGATAGAGACCCAGTACTTC.

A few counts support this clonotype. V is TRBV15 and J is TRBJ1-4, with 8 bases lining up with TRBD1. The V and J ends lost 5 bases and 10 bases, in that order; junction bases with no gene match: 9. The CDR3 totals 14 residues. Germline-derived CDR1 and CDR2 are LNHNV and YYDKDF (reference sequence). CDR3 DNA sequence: TGTGCCACCAGCGCTAGACAGGGGTGGAGAAAACTGTTTTTT. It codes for CATSARQGWRKLFF. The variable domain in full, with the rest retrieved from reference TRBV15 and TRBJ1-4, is DAMVIQNPRYQVTQFGKPVTLSCSQTLNHNVMYWYQQKSSQAPKLLFHYYDKDFNNEADTPDNFQSRRPNTSFCFLDIRSPGLGDTAMYLCATSARQGWRKLFFGSGTQLSVL.

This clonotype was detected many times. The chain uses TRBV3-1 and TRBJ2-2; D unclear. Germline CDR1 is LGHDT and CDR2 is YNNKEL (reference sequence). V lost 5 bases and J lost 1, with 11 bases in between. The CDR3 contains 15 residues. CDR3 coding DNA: TGTGCCAGCAGCTTCCGGTGGGGGAACACCGGGGAGCTGTTTTTT. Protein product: CASSFRWGNTGELFF.

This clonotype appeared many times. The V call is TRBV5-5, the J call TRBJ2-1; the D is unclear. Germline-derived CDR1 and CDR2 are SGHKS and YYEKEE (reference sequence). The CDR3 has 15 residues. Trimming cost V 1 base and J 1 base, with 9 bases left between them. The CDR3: CASSLTQISYNEQFF. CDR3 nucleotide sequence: TGTGCCAGCAGCTTGACCCAGATATCCTACAATGAGCAGTTCTTC.

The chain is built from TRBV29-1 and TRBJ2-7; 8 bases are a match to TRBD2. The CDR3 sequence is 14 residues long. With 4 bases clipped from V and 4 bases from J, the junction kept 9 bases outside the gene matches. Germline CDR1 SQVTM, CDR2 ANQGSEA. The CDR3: CSVALGRGLYEQYF. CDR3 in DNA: TGCAGCGTTGCCCTCGGGAGGGGCCTTTACGAGCAGTACTTC.

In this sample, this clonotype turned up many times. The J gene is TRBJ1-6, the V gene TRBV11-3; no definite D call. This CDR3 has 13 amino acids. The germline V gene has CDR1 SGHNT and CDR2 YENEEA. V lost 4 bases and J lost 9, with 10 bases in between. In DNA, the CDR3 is TGTGCCAGCAGCTCACCAGGTGCTTCACCCCTCCACTTT. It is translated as CASSSPGASPLHF.

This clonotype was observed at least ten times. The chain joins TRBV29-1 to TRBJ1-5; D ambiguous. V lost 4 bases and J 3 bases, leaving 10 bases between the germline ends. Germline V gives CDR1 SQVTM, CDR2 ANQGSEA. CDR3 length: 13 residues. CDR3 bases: TGCAGCGTTGGGGGTGGCAACAATCAGCCCCAGCATTTT. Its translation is CSVGGGNNQPQHF.

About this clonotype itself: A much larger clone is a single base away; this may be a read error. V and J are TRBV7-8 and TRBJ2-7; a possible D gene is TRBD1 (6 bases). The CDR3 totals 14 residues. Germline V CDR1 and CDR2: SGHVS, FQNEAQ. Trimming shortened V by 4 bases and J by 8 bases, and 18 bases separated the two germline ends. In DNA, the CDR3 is TGTGCCAGCAGCTATGGCAGCCCCTGGGACAAGCAGTACTTC. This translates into CASSYGSPWDKQYF.

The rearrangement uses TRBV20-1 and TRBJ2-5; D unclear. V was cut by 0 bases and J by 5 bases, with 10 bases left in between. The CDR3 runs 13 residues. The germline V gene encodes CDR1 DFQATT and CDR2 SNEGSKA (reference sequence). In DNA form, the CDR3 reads TGCAGTGCTAGAGATGGCCTTAGGGAGACCCAGTACTTC. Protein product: CSARDGLRETQYF.

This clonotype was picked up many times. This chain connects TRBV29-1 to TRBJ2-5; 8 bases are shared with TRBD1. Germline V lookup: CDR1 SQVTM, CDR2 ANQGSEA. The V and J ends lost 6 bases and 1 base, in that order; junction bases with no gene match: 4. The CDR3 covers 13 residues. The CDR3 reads CSVRTGTQETQYF. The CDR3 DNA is TGCAGCGTCCGGACAGGGACCCAAGAGACCCAGTACTTC.

CDR3 in amino acids: CASSFSMANTEAFF. CDR3 sequence (DNA): TGTGCCAGCAGCTTCTCTATGGCGAACACTGAAGCTTTCTTT. V is TRBV7-2 and J is TRBJ1-1; no clear D. The V gene's germline CDR1 is SGHTA and CDR2 FQGNSA. The V gene lost 3 bases and the J gene lost 1 base, with 9 bases spanning the gap. This CDR3 is built from 14 residues.

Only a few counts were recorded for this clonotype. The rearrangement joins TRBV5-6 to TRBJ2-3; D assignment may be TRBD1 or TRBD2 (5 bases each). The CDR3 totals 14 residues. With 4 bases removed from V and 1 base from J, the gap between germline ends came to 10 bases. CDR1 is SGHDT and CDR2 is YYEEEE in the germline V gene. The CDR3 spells CASSQGRRTDTQYF. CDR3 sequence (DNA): TGTGCCAGCAGCCAGGGACGGCGCACAGATACGCAGTATTTT.

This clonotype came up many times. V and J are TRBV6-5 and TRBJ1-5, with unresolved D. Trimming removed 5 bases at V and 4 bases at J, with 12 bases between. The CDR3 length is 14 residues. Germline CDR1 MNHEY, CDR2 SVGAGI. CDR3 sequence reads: CASSTDNGNQPQHF. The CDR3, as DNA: TGTGCCAGCAGTACCGACAACGGGAATCAGCCCCAGCATTTT.

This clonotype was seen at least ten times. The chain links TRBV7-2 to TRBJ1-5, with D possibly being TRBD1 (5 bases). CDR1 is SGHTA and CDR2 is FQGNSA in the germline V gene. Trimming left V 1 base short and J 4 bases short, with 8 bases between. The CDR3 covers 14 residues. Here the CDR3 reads CASSLGQTNQPQHF. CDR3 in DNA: TGTGCCAGCAGCTTAGGACAGACTAATCAGCCCCAGCATTTT.

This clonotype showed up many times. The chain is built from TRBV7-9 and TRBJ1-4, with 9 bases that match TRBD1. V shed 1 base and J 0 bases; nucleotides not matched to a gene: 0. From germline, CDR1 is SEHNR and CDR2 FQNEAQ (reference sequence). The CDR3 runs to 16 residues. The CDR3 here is CASSLGDRATNEKLFF. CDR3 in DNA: TGTGCCAGCAGCTTAGGGGACAGGGCAACTAATGAAAAACTGTTTTTT. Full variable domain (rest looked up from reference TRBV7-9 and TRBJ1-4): DTGVSQNPRHKITKRGQNVTFRCDPISEHNRLYWYRQTLGQGPEFLTYFQNEAQLEKSRLLSDRFSAERPKGSFSTLEIQRTEQGDSAMYLCASSLGDRATNEKLFFGSGTQLSVL.